The source of this T cell receptor (beta chain) is a study of OX40 agonist ivuxolimab in advanced cancers. With respect to the entire study: Ivuxolimab was an agonistic, fully human IgG2 monoclonal antibody directed against OX40 (CD134), a costimulatory receptor. Intravenous ivuxolimab was administered to patients every 2 weeks at six dose levels: 0.01, 0.1, 0.3, 1.5, 3 and 10 mg/kg. Of the approximately 50 dose-escalation patients, hepatocellular carcinoma was present in approximately 20, melanoma in approximately 15, renal cell carcinoma in 9 and head and neck cancer in 9. The dose-escalation cohort was about 86% male with a mean age of approximately 60 years, ranging from about 20 to 80. Prior anti-PD-1, anti-PD-L1 or anti-CTLA-4 therapy was permitted, and approximately 41% of dose-escalation patients had received checkpoint inhibitors. Three dose-escalation patients achieved partial responses, one with hepatocellular carcinoma and two with cutaneous melanoma. Peripheral TCRbeta sequencing aimed to test whether ivuxolimab altered TCR sequence diversity and caused clonal T-cell expansion. The monotherapy dose-escalation portion (N of about 50 patients) of the phase I ivuxolimab trial is reported in the paper.

Beyond this particular receptor, the publication reports: Low levels of normalized T-cell clonal expansion were also seen in some patients who did not respond. In the 0.1-3.0 mg/kg groups, partial responders had among the lowest normalized peripheral clonal expansion, particularly in CD8+ T cells. At doses of 0.1 to 3.0 mg/kg, clonal expansion of both CD4+ and CD8+ blood T cells was observed from baseline to week 6. After ivuxolimab, CD8+ T cells had more expanded clones than CD4+ T cells on average. Antigen specificity was not determined for the clonally expanded peripheral T cells.

For sequencing of the TCRbeta CDR3 region, genomic DNA was extracted from the sorted cells. The immunoSEQ Assay was used to sequence the TCRbeta CDR3 regions. TCRdb stores this immuneACCESS table with in-frame sequences only. Part of the clones is absent; in the studies checked, under half of the shortfall reflects unresolved V genes, and no reason is known for the rest. The sample table contains 45,000 to 50,000 clones; only one count was recorded for 79% of them. Of the sample, less than 2% falls within the top ten clones. The trial excluded patients who had a history of autoimmune disease or were on systemic immunosuppression. Peripheral blood for TCR sequencing was drawn from every dose cohort at baseline, at cycle 4 day 1 and at cycle 7 day 1. Samples were obtained from an open-label, multicenter, first-in-human phase I dose-escalation trial of ivuxolimab. Adults with locally advanced or metastatic head and neck squamous cell, hepatocellular, melanoma or renal cell carcinoma were enrolled in the trial. Before TCR sequencing, CD4+ T cells and CD8+ T cells were sorted from peripheral blood as separate populations.

V is clipped by 4 bases and J by 4 bases, and the sequence between their germline boundaries is 9 bases long. For CDR1 and CDR2, the germline V gene lists SGHDN and FVKESK. Counted from cysteine to phenylalanine, this CDR3 has 13 amino acids. Only CDR3 DNA remains: 39 bases, in frame from the first base. On this clone itself: It lacks a known antigen. No quality values exist for individual bases; no much larger clone is one base distant.

The chain couples TRBV14 to TRBJ2-3; the D gene may be TRBD1 or TRBD2, since each aligns over 5 bases. The sequence derives from an adult with an advanced solid tumor such as melanoma, head and neck, liver or kidney cancer. The sequences come from CD4+ or CD8+ T cells sorted from blood, collected in a trial of the OX40 agonist ivuxolimab. In nucleotides, the sequence is TGTGCCAGCAGCCGGGACGCCGCAGATACGCAGTATTTT. Its coded protein is CASSRDAADTQYF.